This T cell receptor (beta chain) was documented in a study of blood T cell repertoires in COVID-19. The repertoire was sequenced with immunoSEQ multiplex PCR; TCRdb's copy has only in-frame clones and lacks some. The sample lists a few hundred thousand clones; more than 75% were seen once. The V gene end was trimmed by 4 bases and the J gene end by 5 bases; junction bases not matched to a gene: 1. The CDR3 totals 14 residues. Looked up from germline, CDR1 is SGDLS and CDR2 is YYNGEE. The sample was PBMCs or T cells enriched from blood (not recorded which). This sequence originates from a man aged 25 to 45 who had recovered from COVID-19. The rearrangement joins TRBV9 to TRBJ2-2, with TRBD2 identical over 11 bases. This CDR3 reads CASSRLAGTGELFF. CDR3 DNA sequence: TGTGCCAGCAGCCGACTAGCGGGAACCGGGGAGCTGTTTTTT.